This T cell receptor beta chain was profiled in a study of blood T cell repertoires in COVID-19. As for the study in general: PBMCs, B-cell-depleted T cells, or T cells were the source of the cDNA or gDNA that made up the material.

Per the original methods: Estimation of nucleated cell counts was performed using reference gene primer amplification. Clones were read by immunoSEQ multiplex PCR, and TCRdb kept only the in-frame ones, dropping some. D and trimming come from the DNA, and the V and J calls and clone size come from that table. The repertoire includes a few hundred thousand clones, approximately 91% of them detected once, and over 8% sits in the top ten. Per germline, CDR1 MNHEY and CDR2 SMNVEV (reference sequence). V shed 6 bases and J 1 base; nucleotides not matched to a gene: 4. CDR3 length equals 14 residues. Enrollees, about 18 to 95 years old, lived in roughly 24 US areas. Categorization into cohorts depended on clinical history that participants reported.

The chain links TRBV27 to TRBJ2-7; 9 nucleotides align to TRBD1. Sequenced sample: PBMCs or T cells enriched from blood (not recorded which). This clonotype was obtained from a woman aged 40 to 50 who had recovered from COVID-19. CDR3 in amino acids: CASRDRGWSYEQYF. The CDR3 coding sequence is TGTGCCAGCAGAGACAGGGGGTGGTCCTACGAGCAGTACTTC.